This T cell receptor beta chain originates from a study of T cells in Graves' hyperthyroidism and ophthalmopathy. RNA transcripts were the template for amplifying TCR beta CDR3 regions. HTBI primers were the set used in a first-round RT-PCR of the TCR CDR3. TCRdb recomputed calls from the multiplex PCR reads with MiXCR, one row per CDR3 protein. The data hold about 360,000 distinct CDR3 sequences, with 13% observed a single time. V lost 3 bases to trimming and J lost 4 bases, with 9 bases between them. Germline V gene lookup returns CDR1 SGHTA and CDR2 FQGNSA. This CDR3 region has 13 residues. This clonotype was counted at least ten times.

The sample consisted of blood. J is TRBJ1-1 and V is TRBV7-2; unclear D gene. The sequence derives from a woman aged 18-30 years with Graves' hyperthyroidism. CDR3 loop: CASSFVRATEAFF. Written as DNA, the CDR3 is TGTGCCAGCAGCTTCGTCCGAGCCACTGAAGCTTTCTTT.